Here is one T cell receptor (beta chain) with its context. Antigen specificity is unknown. The data derive from a study of T cell repertoires in cytomegalovirus infection. Study-level background: HLA-B-restricted CMV epitopes that are well studied, plus recently identified HLA-C-restricted ones, were used by the study.

The study's findings and limits: Summed frequency of shared TCR beta families picked out CMV carriers who also had the relevant HLA.

TCRdb reprocessed the reads via MiXCR and lists one record per CDR3 protein. The repertoire holds about 700,000 distinct CDR3 sequences, roughly a third seen once, with over 15% in the top ten. V lost 3 bases and J lost 1, with 10 bases in between. CDR3 length equals 15 residues. This TCR derives from a human donor in good health (CMV status not recorded). Some clones in this sample may be carry-over from other donors' samples. The sample in question was cultured PBMCs, obtained from culture after CMV antigen stimulation. The chain carries TRBV12-3 or TRBV12-4 and TRBJ1-3; the D is unclear. Here the CDR3 DNA reads TGTGCCAGCAGTTTCACAGTGAGATCTGGAAACACCATATATTTT. Its translation is CASSFTVRSGNTIYF.